The 27 T cell receptor beta chains given below trace back to one sample, sequenced in a study of blood T cell repertoires in COVID-19. Profiling relied on immunoSEQ multiplex PCR, and the TCRdb table lists in-frame clones only, not all of them. Among tens of thousands of clones listed, about 80% were seen once. The source material was peripheral blood. The receptors come from a man in his fifties with acute or convalescent COVID-19.

V usage is TRBV24-1 and J usage is TRBJ1-2; D is possibly TRBD1 (6 bases). Between the trimmed V and J ends, which lost 3 bases and 6 bases, there was a span of 13 bases. The germline V gene has CDR1 KGHDR and CDR2 SFDVKD. The CDR3 runs to 14 residues. CDR3 amino acids: CATSDRGRGNGYTF. The CDR3 DNA is TGTGCCACCAGTGATCGGGGCAGGGGAAATGGCTACACCTTC.

This clone has a handful of counts. V usage is TRBV7-2 and J usage is TRBJ2-7; possibly TRBD2 for D (5 bases). This CDR3 is 15 amino acids long. V lost 5 bases and J lost 1, with 15 bases in between. Germline V lookup: CDR1 SGHTA, CDR2 FQGNSA. The CDR3 sequence: CASSTLAGSSYEQYF. CDR3 nucleotides: TGTGCCAGCAGCACCCTTGCGGGCTCTTCCTACGAGCAGTACTTC.

CDR3 sequence: CASLGTGSQPQHF. CDR3 DNA: TGTGCCAGCCTGGGGACTGGGAGTCAGCCCCAGCATTTT. The V gene is TRBV2, the J gene TRBJ1-5, with D perhaps TRBD1 (5 bases). There are 13 residues in the CDR3. Germline V CDR1 and CDR2: SNHLY, FYNNEI. The ends were cut back, 8 bases at V and 6 bases at J, with 14 bases in the middle.

This chain uses TRBV6-5 with TRBJ2-5; maybe TRBD1 (6 bases). V was trimmed by 8 bases and J by 5 bases, leaving 12 bases between them. The CDR3 loop spans 12 amino acids. The germline gives CDR1 MNHEY, CDR2 SVGAGI. The CDR3 DNA is TGTGCCAGCGTTCGAAGGGGGGAGACCCAGTACTTC. It specifies CASVRRGETQYF.

This clone was recorded only once. The V call is TRBV9, the J call TRBJ2-3; D possibly corresponds to TRBD1 (7 bases). The CDR3 runs 15 residues. Deletions cut 4 bases from V and 5 bases from J, with 17 bases between. CDR1 SGDLS and CDR2 YYNGEE come from the germline V gene. CDR3 sequence reads: CASSSPGGPGDTQYF. The CDR3 DNA reads TGTGCCAGCAGCTCTCCAGGGGGGCCGGGAGATACGCAGTATTTT.

This chain links TRBV9 with TRBJ1-1; maybe TRBD1 (6 bases). CDR1 and CDR2 (germline): SGDLS, YYNGEE. The V end lost 3 bases, the J end lost 1 base, and 13 bases lay between the germline ends. This CDR3 region has 15 residues. The CDR3 DNA is TGTGCCAGCAGCGCCAGAGACAGGCCGAACACTGAAGCTTTCTTT. It specifies CASSARDRPNTEAFF.

The V call is TRBV12-3 or TRBV12-4, the J call TRBJ1-2; 9 bases align to TRBD1. Trimming removed 7 bases from V and 8 bases from J; junction bases left unmatched: 5. The CDR3 has 12 residues. CDR3 sequence: CASTTGGGGYTF. DNA for the CDR3: TGTGCCAGCACTACAGGGGGCGGGGGCTACACCTTC.

This chain connects TRBV10-3 to TRBJ2-1; 12 nucleotides agree with TRBD2. CDR1 and CDR2 (germline): ENHRY, SYGVKD. V gave up 10 bases and J gave up 9 bases; unmatched junction bases: 7. The CDR3 consists of 13 residues. CDR3 sequence (DNA): TGTGCCACAACTAGCGGGGGGTTAGGTGAGCAGTTCTTC. This encodes CATTSGGLGEQFF.

The chain uses TRBV5-1 and TRBJ1-2, with a tentative D call TRBD1 (5 bases). The V and J ends lost 6 bases and 8 bases respectively, with 17 bases between them. CDR1 SGHRS and CDR2 YFSETQ come from the germline V gene. The CDR3 has 13 amino acids. CDR3 nucleotides: TGCGCCAGCACCGAGATCCAGGGAGGCGGCTACACCTTC. It specifies CASTEIQGGGYTF.

This clone was seen a few times. The chain recombines TRBV5-3 with TRBJ2-7; 11 bases are shared with TRBD2. TRBV5-3 is designated an ORF whose function remains uncertain. The ends lost 4 bases at V and 4 bases at J; junction bases unmatched: 7. This CDR3 contains 15 residues. CDR3 residues: CARSAGTSGLYEQYF. CDR3 coding DNA: TGTGCCAGAAGCGCAGGGACTAGCGGCCTATACGAGCAGTACTTC.

This clone was recorded once. The V and J genes are TRBV28 and TRBJ1-5; 11 nucleotides line up with TRBD1. Germline V gene data show CDR1 as MDHEN and CDR2 as SYDVKM. With 6 bases clipped from V and 1 base from J, the junction kept 2 bases outside the gene matches. CDR3 length equals 15 residues. The CDR3 protein is CASRGTGGSNQPQHF. In nucleotides, the CDR3 is TGTGCCAGCAGGGGGACAGGGGGAAGCAATCAGCCCCAGCATTTT.

The genes are TRBV5-6 and TRBJ1-5; D possibly corresponds to TRBD1 (5 bases). CDR3 length equals 15 residues. Trimming took 5 bases from V and 4 from J, leaving 16 bases between them. Looked up from germline, CDR1 is SGHDT and CDR2 is YYEEEE. The CDR3 sequence is CASSTTGGTNQPQHF. The CDR3 nucleotides read TGTGCCAGCAGTACTACGGGGGGAACTAATCAGCCCCAGCATTTT.

The CDR3 nucleotides read TGTGCCAGTAGACCTAGCTCTGGAAACACCATATATTTT. Its translation: CASRPSSGNTIYF. The V gene is TRBV19, the J gene TRBJ1-3; D call uncertain. V was pared by 6 bases and J by 0 bases, with 6 bases between. The CDR3 totals 13 residues. Germline CDR1 is LNHDA and CDR2 is SQIVND (reference sequence).

The DNA for the CDR3 is TGCGCCAGTCGGGGGGGCGGCCTAGAAAATTCACCCCTCCACTTT. Amino acid sequence: CASRGGGLENSPLHF. This chain links TRBV5-1 with TRBJ1-6, with D tentatively TRBD1 (6 bases). V lost 8 bases to trimming and J lost 7 bases, with 19 bases between them. Germline lookup yields CDR1 SGHRS and CDR2 YFSETQ. The CDR3 is 15 amino acids.

The sample holds one count of this clone. The chain employs TRBV4-2 and TRBJ1-2; 12 nucleotides line up with TRBD1. Germline-derived CDR1 and CDR2 are LGHNA and YNFKEQ. J was trimmed by 7 bases and V by 4 bases; bases with no gene match: 4. The CDR3 consists of 14 residues. The DNA of the CDR3 is TGTGCCAGCAGCCGGGGACAGGGGGCGGGTGGCTACACCTTC. Its protein is CASSRGQGAGGYTF.

J is TRBJ1-2 and V is TRBV28, with D hard to call. This CDR3 has 12 amino acids. Germline-derived CDR1 and CDR2 are MDHEN and SYDVKM. V lost 10 bases and J 6 bases, leaving 15 bases between the germline ends. Here the CDR3 reads CATDRGGNGYTF. The CDR3 DNA reads TGTGCCACCGATCGGGGTGGTAATGGCTACACCTTC.

This chain connects TRBV7-9 to TRBJ2-7; TRBD2 is a possible D gene (7 bases). V lost 4 bases to trimming and J lost 6 bases, with 22 bases between them. The CDR3 has 16 amino acids. Looked up from germline, CDR1 is SEHNR and CDR2 is FQNEAQ (reference sequence). The CDR3 DNA sequence: TGTGCCAGCAGCTCGGGGAGGGGACACCAAGGTAGCGAGCAGTACTTC. Its translation: CASSSGRGHQGSEQYF.

J is TRBJ1-5 and V is TRBV5-4; unclear D gene. The V and J ends lost 0 bases and 5 bases respectively, with 6 bases between them. CDR3 length: 13 amino acids. CDR1 SGHNT and CDR2 YYREEE come from the germline V gene (reference sequence). The CDR3 DNA reads as TGTGCCAGCAGCTTGGGGCTCGATCAGCCCCAGCATTTT. Encoded protein: CASSLGLDQPQHF.

This chain uses TRBV2 with TRBJ1-2; no definite D call. V lost 0 bases and J lost 3, with 8 bases in between. The CDR3 extends over 14 amino acids. The V gene's germline CDR1 is SNHLY and CDR2 FYNNEI. CDR3 in DNA: TGTGCCAGCAGTGAAGCTTCCAGTTACTATGGCTACACCTTC. It codes for CASSEASSYYGYTF. The full variable domain, rest sourced from reference TRBV2 and TRBJ1-2, is EPEVTQTPSHQVTQMGQEVILRCVPISNHLYFYWYRQILGQKVEFLVSFYNNEISEKSEIFDDQFSVERPDGSNFTLKIRSTKLEDSAMYFCASSEASSYYGYTFGSGTRLTVV.

This chain joins TRBV11-3 and TRBJ2-1; D possibly corresponds to TRBD2 (5 bases). Germline V lookup: CDR1 SGHNT, CDR2 YENEEA. V lost 2 bases to trimming and J lost 0 bases, with 14 bases between them. The CDR3 loop spans 17 amino acids. CDR3 amino acids: CASSLFGLESSYNEQFF. CDR3 coding DNA: TGTGCCAGCAGCTTATTTGGACTCGAGAGCTCCTACAATGAGCAGTTCTTC.

The chain combines TRBV4-3 with TRBJ2-2; 7 nucleotides line up with TRBD1. V was clipped by 2 bases and J by 4 bases; unmatched bases: 4. Germline V gives CDR1 LGHNA, CDR2 YSLEER. The CDR3 sequence is 15 residues long. CDR3 residues: CASSQLTGTTGELFF. DNA for the CDR3: TGCGCCAGCAGCCAATTGACAGGGACCACCGGGGAGCTGTTTTTT.

The chain employs TRBV19 and TRBJ2-3, with 7 bases lining up with TRBD2. This CDR3 contains 15 residues. Germline V gene sequence: CDR1 LNHDA, CDR2 SQIVND (reference sequence). Trimming removed 6 bases from V and 2 bases from J; junction bases left unmatched: 8. The CDR3 DNA is TGTGCCAGTAGATCCGGCGGGAGCTACACAGATACGCAGTATTTT. This gives the protein CASRSGGSYTDTQYF.

This clone has just one count. The rearrangement links TRBV9 to TRBJ2-2; D gene uncertain. Trimming removed 5 bases from V and 3 bases from J, with 8 bases in between. The V gene's germline CDR1 is SGDLS and CDR2 YYNGEE. The CDR3 contains 13 residues. The CDR3 region is CASRHTDTGELFF. CDR3 nucleotides: TGTGCCAGCAGGCACACCGACACCGGGGAGCTGTTTTTT.

The rearrangement uses TRBV9 and TRBJ1-6, with D possibly TRBD1 on 5 matching bases. Trimming took off 2 bases at V and 9 bases at J, with 15 bases between the two ends. This CDR3 region has 15 residues. CDR1 and CDR2 (germline): SGDLS, YYNGEE. The CDR3 loop reads CASSVAGGVGSPLHF. Written as DNA, the CDR3 is TGTGCCAGCAGCGTCGCGGGGGGGGTTGGTTCACCCCTCCACTTT.

The chain is built from TRBV9 and TRBJ2-3, with a tentative D call TRBD1 (6 bases). The CDR3 spans 15 residues. The V gene lost 2 bases and the J gene lost 4 bases, with 14 bases spanning the gap. Germline assignment: CDR1 SGDLS and CDR2 YYNGEE. The CDR3 DNA is TGTGCCAGCAGCGTCCAACAGGGACCCGCAGATACGCAGTATTTT. Translated, it gives CASSVQQGPADTQYF.

V is TRBV5-3 and J is TRBJ1-2; the match to TRBD1 covers 7 bases. TRBV5-3 is an ORF; its function is uncertain. V lost 1 base and J lost 2; bases outside the gene matches: 5. The CDR3 has 15 residues. As DNA, the CDR3 is TGTGCCAGAAGCTTGCCACAGGGGATGAACTATGGCTACACCTTC. Its protein product is CARSLPQGMNYGYTF.

This chain joins TRBV10-3 and TRBJ1-2, with a possible D match to TRBD1 (6 bases). Trimming shortened V by 2 bases and J by 7 bases, and 14 bases separated the two germline ends. In germline, CDR1 is ENHRY, CDR2 SYGVKD. The CDR3 is 14 amino acids. CDR3 protein: CAISELLQGAGYTF. The CDR3 DNA follows: TGTGCCATCAGTGAGCTGTTACAGGGAGCTGGCTACACCTTC.